A single sample gave rise to the 9 T cell receptor beta chains below, sequenced in a study of shared clonotypes between healthy human individuals. The naive CD8 subset, CD45RO-negative cells positively selected for CCR7, excluded terminally differentiated effector memory CD45RA+ cells. The method was immunoSEQ multiplex PCR; TCRdb's version includes in-frame clones alone and lacks a portion of them. Of about 800,000 clones listed, 95% to 97% are singletons. The sequenced material came from naive CD8+ T cells sorted from blood. The receptors were gathered from a man aged 25-40 years in good health.

The V gene is TRBV27, the J gene TRBJ2-7; D might be TRBD2 (5 bases). The V and J ends lost 3 bases and 5 bases respectively, with 14 bases between them. Germline V gene sequence: CDR1 MNHEY, CDR2 SMNVEV (reference sequence). This CDR3 is 14 amino acids long. CDR3 sequence: CASSFAGGGDEQYF. CDR3 sequence (DNA): TGTGCCAGCAGTTTCGCGGGTGGAGGCGACGAGCAGTACTTC.

In its sample, this clone was seen once. The chain is built from TRBV7-2 and TRBJ2-1; TRBD2 matches 12 bases. V was clipped by 6 bases and J by 7 bases; unmatched bases: 10. Germline CDR1 and CDR2: SGHTA and FQGNSA. The CDR3 spans 16 residues. The CDR3 DNA reads TGTGCCAGCAGGACATCTAGCGGGAGGGCCGGGAATGAGCAGTTCTTC. Translated: CASRTSSGRAGNEQFF.

This chain links TRBV29-1 with TRBJ1-2, with a weak D call TRBD1 (5 bases). This CDR3 comprises 11 residues. Looked up from germline, CDR1 is SQVTM and CDR2 is ANQGSEA. The ends were cut back, 6 bases at V and 6 bases at J, with 11 bases in the middle. CDR3 protein: CSVWGWDGYTF. CDR3 nucleotide sequence: TGCAGCGTCTGGGGGTGGGATGGCTACACCTTC.

In the case of this clone: This CDR3 is also generated by other DNA sequences in the sample. This chain links TRBV9 with TRBJ1-1; D is perhaps TRBD1 (6 bases). CDR3 length: 13 amino acids. Between the trimmed V and J ends, which lost 4 bases and 5 bases, there was a span of 12 bases. In germline, CDR1 is SGDLS, CDR2 YYNGEE. For the CDR3, the DNA is TGTGCCAGCAGCCGGGGGCCGGGGACTGAAGCTTTCTTT. The encoded protein is CASSRGPGTEAFF.

V gene TRBV29-1 combines with J gene TRBJ2-1, with 11 bases lining up with TRBD1. Germline CDR1 SQVTM, CDR2 ANQGSEA. Trimming took 8 bases from V and 8 from J; bases not matched to a gene: 8. This CDR3 spans 13 amino acids. CDR3 residues: CSLPGTGGDEQFF. CDR3 coding DNA: TGCAGCCTGCCCGGGACAGGGGGTGATGAGCAGTTCTTC.

This chain connects TRBV27 to TRBJ1-1; tentative D call: TRBD1 (6 bases). Looked up from germline, CDR1 is MNHEY and CDR2 is SMNVEV (reference sequence). The CDR3 runs to 16 residues. Trimming left V 5 bases short and J 0 bases short, with 16 bases between. The CDR3 bases are TGTGCCAGCAGTATTTTTGGGGGGGCTCTGAACACTGAAGCTTTCTTT. Protein sequence: CASSIFGGALNTEAFF.

The rearrangement joins TRBV15 to TRBJ2-1, with 9 nucleotides matching TRBD2. The CDR3 length is 15 residues. Germline CDR1 is LNHNV and CDR2 is YYDKDF (reference sequence). After removal of 0 bases from V and 5 bases from J, the junction contained 2 bases not matched to a gene. The CDR3 is CATSRDRLADNEQFF. The CDR3 bases are TGTGCCACCAGCAGAGATCGACTAGCGGACAATGAGCAGTTCTTC.

The chain has TRBV11-2 and TRBJ2-7, with 12 bases matching TRBD2. The germline CDR1 and CDR2 sequences are SGHAT and FQNNGV. The CDR3 has 16 amino acids. The junction had 10 bases not matched to a gene; V was cut back by 5 bases and J by 5 bases. The CDR3 region is CASSGRTSGARDEQYF. DNA for the CDR3: TGTGCCAGCAGCGGGCGGACTAGCGGGGCCCGGGACGAGCAGTACTTC.

The chain links TRBV7-8 to TRBJ2-1; D is unclear. Germline CDR1 is SGHVS and CDR2 is FQNEAQ. CDR3 size: 12 residues. Between the trimmed V and J ends, which lost 3 bases and 7 bases, there was a span of 7 bases. CDR3 sequence (DNA): TGTGCCAGCAGCTTGTCGACAAATGAGCAGTTCTTC. Protein product: CASSLSTNEQFF.